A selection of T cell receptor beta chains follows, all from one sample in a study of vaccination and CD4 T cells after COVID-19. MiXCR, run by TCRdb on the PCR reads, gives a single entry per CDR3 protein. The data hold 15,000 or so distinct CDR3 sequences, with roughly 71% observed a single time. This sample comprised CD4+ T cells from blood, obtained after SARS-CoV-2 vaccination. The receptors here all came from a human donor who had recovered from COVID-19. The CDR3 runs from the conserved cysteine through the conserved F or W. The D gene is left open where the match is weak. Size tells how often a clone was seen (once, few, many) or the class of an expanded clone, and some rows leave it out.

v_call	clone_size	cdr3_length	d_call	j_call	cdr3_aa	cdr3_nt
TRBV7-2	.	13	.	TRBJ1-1	CASSFRGVTEAFF	TGTGCCAGCAGTTTTAGGGGGGTCACTGAAGCTTTCTTT
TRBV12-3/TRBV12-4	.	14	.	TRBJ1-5	CASSVAGERQPQHF	TGTGCCAGCAGTGTAGCAGGGGAACGTCAGCCCCAGCATTTT
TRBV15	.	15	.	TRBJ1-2	CATSRDLGRNYGYTF	TGTGCCACCAGCAGAGATCTCGGCAGAAACTATGGCTACACCTTC
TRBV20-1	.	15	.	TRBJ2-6	CSASKTPSGANVLTF	TGCAGTGCTAGTAAAACTCCCTCTGGGGCCAACGTCCTGACTTTC
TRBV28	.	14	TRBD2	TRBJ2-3	CASNIAGGTDTQYF	TGTGCCAGCAATATAGCGGGAGGGACAGATACGCAGTATTTT
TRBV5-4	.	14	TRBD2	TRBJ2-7	CASSAGGRPYEQYF	TGTGCCAGCAGCGCGGGAGGGAGACCCTACGAGCAGTACTTC
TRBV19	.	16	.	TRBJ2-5	CASSIGQFSTWETQYF	TGTGCCAGTAGTATCGGACAGTTTTCCACCTGGGAGACCCAGTACTTC
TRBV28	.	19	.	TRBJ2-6	CASSPMGGLVSSGANVLTF	TGTGCCAGCAGTCCGATGGGGGGGCTGGTTTCATCTGGGGCCAACGTCCTGACTTTC
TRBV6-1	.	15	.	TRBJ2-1	CASSRRVYSYNEQFF	TGTGCCAGCAGCCGCAGGGTTTACTCCTACAATGAGCAGTTCTTC
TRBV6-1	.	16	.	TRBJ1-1	CASSEIFRRVNTEAFF	TGTGCCAGCAGTGAAATCTTTCGGCGGGTGAACACTGAAGCTTTCTTT
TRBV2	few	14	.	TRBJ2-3	CASSEGMGTDTQYF	TGTGCCAGCAGTGAAGGGATGGGCACAGATACGCAGTATTTT
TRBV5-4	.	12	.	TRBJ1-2	CASSLDHYGYTF	TGTGCCAGCAGCTTGGATCACTATGGCTACACCTTC
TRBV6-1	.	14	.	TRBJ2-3	CASSPIAGADTQYF	TGTGCCAGCAGTCCGATAGCAGGGGCAGATACGCAGTATTTT
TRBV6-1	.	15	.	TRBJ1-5	CASSEVSGRGQPQHF	TGTGCCAGCAGTGAAGTGTCGGGTCGGGGCCAGCCCCAGCATTTT
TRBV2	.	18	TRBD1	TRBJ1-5	CASSHDRVNPHFNQPQHF	TGTGCCAGCAGTCATGACAGGGTAAACCCCCATTTCAATCAGCCCCAGCATTTT
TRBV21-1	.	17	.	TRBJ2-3	CASRAGRERLRADTQYF	TGTGCCAGCAGGGCGGGACGGGAGAGGCTTCGGGCAGATACGCAGTATTTT
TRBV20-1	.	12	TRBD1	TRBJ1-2	CSAYDRGYGYTF	TGCAGTGCTTATGACAGGGGCTATGGCTACACCTTC
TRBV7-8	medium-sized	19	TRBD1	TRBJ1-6	CASSLIIRDRKPYNSPLHF	TGTGCCAGCAGCTTAATTATTAGGGACAGAAAGCCGTATAATTCACCCCTCCACTTT
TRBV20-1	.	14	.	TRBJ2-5	CSARDPVGVETQYF	TGCAGTGCTAGAGATCCGGTGGGGGTGGAGACCCAGTACTTC
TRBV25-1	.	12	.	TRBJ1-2	CVSSDINYGYTF	TGTGTCAGCAGTGACATAAACTATGGCTACACCTTC
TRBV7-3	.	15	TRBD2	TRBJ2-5	CASSSGLAGEETQYF	TGTGCCAGCAGCTCCGGACTAGCGGGAGAAGAGACCCAGTACTTC
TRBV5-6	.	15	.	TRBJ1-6	CASTTWGFSVSPLHF	TGTGCCAGCACCACATGGGGCTTTAGTGTTTCACCCCTCCACTTT
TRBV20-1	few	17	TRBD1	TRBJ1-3	CSARGAGQLSSGNTIYF	TGCAGTGCTAGGGGGGCGGGACAGTTAAGCTCTGGAAACACCATATATTTT
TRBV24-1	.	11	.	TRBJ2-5	CATSDRETQYF	TGTGCCACCAGTGATAGAGAGACCCAGTACTTC
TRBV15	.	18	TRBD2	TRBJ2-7	CATSRMAGTSGSRGEQYF	TGTGCCACCAGCAGAATGGCCGGGACTAGCGGGAGTCGTGGCGAGCAGTACTTC
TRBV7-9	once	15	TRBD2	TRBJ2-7	CASSLRTSGTYEQYF	TGTGCCAGCAGCTTACGGACTAGCGGGACTTACGAGCAGTACTTC
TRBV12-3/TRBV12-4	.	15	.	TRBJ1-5	CASSLQGNSNQPQHF	TGTGCCAGCAGTTTACAGGGGAATAGCAATCAGCCCCAGCATTTT
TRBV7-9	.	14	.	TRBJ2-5	CASSYYIPEETQYF	TGTGCCAGCAGTTACTACATCCCCGAAGAGACCCAGTACTTC
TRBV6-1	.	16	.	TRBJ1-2	CASSLAPSTGLAGYTF	TGTGCCAGCAGCCTAGCCCCGTCGACAGGTTTGGCTGGCTACACCTTC
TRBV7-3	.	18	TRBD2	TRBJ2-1	CASSLKVGSGSVHNEQFF	TGTGCCAGCAGCTTAAAAGTCGGTAGCGGGAGCGTCCACAATGAGCAGTTCTTC
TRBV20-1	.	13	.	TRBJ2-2	CSARGGSTGELFF	TGCAGTGCTAGAGGGGGTTCCACCGGGGAGCTGTTTTTT
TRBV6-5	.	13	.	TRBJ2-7	CASSYGLHIGQRF	TGTGCCAGCAGTTATGGGCTTCATATCGGGCAGAGATTC
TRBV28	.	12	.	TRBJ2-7	CASSFGLYEQYF	TGTGCCAGCAGTTTTGGCCTCTACGAGCAGTACTTC
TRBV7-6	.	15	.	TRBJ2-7	CASSSRGSGPYEQYF	TGTGCCAGCAGCTCGAGGGGGTCTGGCCCCTACGAGCAGTACTTC
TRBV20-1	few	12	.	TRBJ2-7	CSGTETSYEQYF	TGCAGTGGTACAGAGACCTCCTACGAGCAGTACTTC
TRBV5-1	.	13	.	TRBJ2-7	CASSSSESLEQYF	TGCGCCAGCAGCTCAAGCGAGAGTCTGGAGCAGTACTTC
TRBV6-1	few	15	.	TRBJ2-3	CASTPQGARPLTQYF	TGTGCCAGCACCCCACAGGGCGCTCGCCCCCTTACGCAGTATTTT
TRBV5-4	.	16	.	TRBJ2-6	CASSLEGGSGANVLTF	TGTGCCAGCAGCTTGGAGGGGGGATCTGGGGCCAACGTCCTGACTTTC
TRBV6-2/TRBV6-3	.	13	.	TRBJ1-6	CASSYLYNSPLHF	TGTGCCAGCAGTTACCTATATAATTCACCCCTCCACTTT
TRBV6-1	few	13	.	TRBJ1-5	CASSVERNQPQHF	TGTGCCAGCAGTGTTGAACGGAATCAGCCCCAGCATTTT
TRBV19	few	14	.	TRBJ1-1	CASSIVWRNTEAFF	TGTGCCAGTAGTATAGTTTGGCGGAACACTGAAGCTTTCTTT
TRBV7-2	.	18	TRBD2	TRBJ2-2	CASSFRLAGDGGTGELFF	TGTGCCAGCAGCTTCAGACTAGCGGGAGACGGCGGGACCGGGGAGCTGTTTTTT
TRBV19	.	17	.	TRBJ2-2	CASSNRDRGIPTGELFF	TGTGCCAGTAGTAACCGGGACCGAGGAATACCTACCGGGGAGCTGTTTTTT
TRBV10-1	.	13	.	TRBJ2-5	CASSEGHQETQYF	TGCGCCAGCAGTGAGGGACACCAAGAGACCCAGTACTTC
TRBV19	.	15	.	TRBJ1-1	CASSIDDQGNTEAFF	TGTGCCAGTAGTATAGATGATCAGGGGAACACTGAAGCTTTCTTT
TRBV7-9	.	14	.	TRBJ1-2	CASSLEGGNYGYTF	TGTGCCAGCAGCTTAGAGGGGGGGAACTATGGCTACACCTTC
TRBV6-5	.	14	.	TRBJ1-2	CASSYLGVHYGYTF	TGTGCCAGCAGTTACTTAGGGGTGCACTATGGCTACACCTTC
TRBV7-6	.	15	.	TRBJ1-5	CASSPGLYSNQPQHF	TGTGCCAGCAGCCCAGGACTTTATAGCAATCAGCCCCAGCATTTT
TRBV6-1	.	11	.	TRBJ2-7	CASYKGYEQYF	TGTGCCAGCTATAAGGGTTACGAGCAGTACTTC
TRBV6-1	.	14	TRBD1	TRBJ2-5	CASSRDRDEETQYF	TGTGCCAGCAGCCGGGACAGGGATGAAGAGACCCAGTACTTC
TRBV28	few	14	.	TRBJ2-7	CASSLYRDLYEQYF	TGTGCCAGCAGTCTGTACCGGGACCTCTACGAGCAGTACTTC
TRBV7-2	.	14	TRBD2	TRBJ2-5	CASSLTASGRGQYF	TGTGCCAGCAGCTTAACCGCTAGCGGGCGAGGCCAGTACTTC
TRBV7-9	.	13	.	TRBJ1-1	CASSLTQGTEAFF	TGTGCCAGCAGCTTAACCCAGGGCACTGAAGCTTTCTTT
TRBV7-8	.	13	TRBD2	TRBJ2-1	CASVHGGINEQFF	TGTGCCAGCGTACACGGGGGGATCAATGAGCAGTTCTTC
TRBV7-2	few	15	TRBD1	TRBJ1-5	CASSPGGGAGQPQHF	TGTGCCAGCAGCCCAGGGGGCGGGGCGGGTCAGCCCCAGCATTTT